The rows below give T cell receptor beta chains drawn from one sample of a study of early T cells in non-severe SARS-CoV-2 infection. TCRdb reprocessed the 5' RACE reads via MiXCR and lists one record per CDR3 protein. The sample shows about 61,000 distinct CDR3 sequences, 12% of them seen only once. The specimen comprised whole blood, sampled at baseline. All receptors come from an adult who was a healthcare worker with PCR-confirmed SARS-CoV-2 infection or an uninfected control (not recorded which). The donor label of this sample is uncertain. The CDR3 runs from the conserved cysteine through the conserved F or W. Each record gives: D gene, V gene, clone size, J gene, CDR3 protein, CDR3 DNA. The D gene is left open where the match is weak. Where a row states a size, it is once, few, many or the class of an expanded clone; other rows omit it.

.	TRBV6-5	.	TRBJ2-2	CASRMDESTGELFF	TGTGCCAGCAGGATGGATGAGAGCACCGGGGAGCTGTTTTTT
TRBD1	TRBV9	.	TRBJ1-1	CASSVSGTVNTEAFF	TGTGCCAGCAGCGTTTCAGGGACAGTGAACACTGAAGCTTTCTTT
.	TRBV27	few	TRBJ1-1	CASSFGLGADTEAFF	TGTGCCAGCAGTTTTGGGTTGGGGGCTGACACTGAAGCTTTCTTT
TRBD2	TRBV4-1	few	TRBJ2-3	CASSQPGLAGGPLRTDTQYF	TGCGCCAGCAGCCAACCTGGACTAGCGGGGGGGCCCCTCCGCACAGATACGCAGTATTTT
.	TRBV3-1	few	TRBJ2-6	CASSPGEAGANVLTF	TGTGCCAGCAGCCCAGGGGAGGCTGGGGCCAACGTCCTGACTTTC
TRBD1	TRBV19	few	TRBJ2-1	CASSILVAGTGEQFF	TGTGCCAGTAGTATCCTCGTTGCCGGGACAGGCGAGCAGTTCTTC
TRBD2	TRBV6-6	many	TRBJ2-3	CASSSRSGETGITDTQYF	TGTGCCAGCAGTTCACGTAGCGGGGAGACCGGGATAACAGATACGCAGTATTTT
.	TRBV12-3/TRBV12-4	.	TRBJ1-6	CASSLSDRNSPLHF	TGTGCCAGCAGTTTATCCGACCGTAATTCACCCCTCCACTTT
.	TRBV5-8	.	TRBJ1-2	CASSLEGDYYGYTF	TGTGCCAGCAGCTTGGAGGGCGACTACTATGGCTACACCTTC
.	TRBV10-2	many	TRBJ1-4	CASMGRANEKLFF	TGCGCCAGCATGGGCAGGGCTAATGAAAAACTGTTTTTT
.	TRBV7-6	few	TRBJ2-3	CASSLDTQGGDTQYF	TGTGCCAGCAGCTTAGACACCCAGGGCGGAGATACGCAGTATTTT
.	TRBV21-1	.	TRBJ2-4	CASSKLGRDIQYF	TGTGCCAGCAGCAAACTTGGAAGGGACATTCAGTACTTC
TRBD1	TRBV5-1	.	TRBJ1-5	CASSLGQENQPQHF	TGCGCCAGCAGCCTGGGACAGGAGAATCAGCCCCAGCATTTT
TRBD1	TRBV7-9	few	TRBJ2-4	CASSPDGQVKNIQYF	TGTGCCAGCAGCCCCGACGGACAGGTCAAAAACATTCAGTACTTC
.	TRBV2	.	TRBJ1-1	CASSDNWGTEAFF	TGTGCCAGCAGTGACAATTGGGGCACTGAAGCTTTCTTT
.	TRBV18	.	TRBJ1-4	CVSSFDRATNEKLFF	TGTGTCAGCTCATTCGATCGTGCAACTAATGAAAAACTGTTTTTT
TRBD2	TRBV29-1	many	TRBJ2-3	CSAKTSLRADTQYF	TGCAGCGCCAAGACTAGCCTCAGAGCAGATACGCAGTATTTT
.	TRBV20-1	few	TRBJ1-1	CSAPQVPNTEAFF	TGCAGTGCTCCGCAGGTTCCGAACACTGAAGCTTTCTTT
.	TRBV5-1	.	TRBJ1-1	CASSLGPGANTEAFF	TGCGCCAGCAGCTTGGGGCCGGGGGCGAACACTGAAGCTTTCTTT
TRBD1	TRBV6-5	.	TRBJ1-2	CASSRLRQGRFIDGYTF	TGTGCCAGCAGCCGGTTACGACAGGGGCGCTTCATTGATGGCTACACCTTC
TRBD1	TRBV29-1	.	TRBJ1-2	CSVGDRGNYGYTF	TGCAGCGTTGGGGACAGGGGTAACTATGGCTACACCTTC
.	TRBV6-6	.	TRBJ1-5	CASSYRVIGSNQPQHF	TGTGCCAGCAGTTACAGGGTTATAGGAAGCAATCAGCCCCAGCATTTT
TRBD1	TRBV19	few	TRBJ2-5	CASNEKGAGTQYF	TGTGCCAGTAATGAGAAGGGGGCCGGGACCCAGTACTTC
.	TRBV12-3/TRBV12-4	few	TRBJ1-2	CASSPPTYSTF	TGTGCCAGCAGTCCACCTACATATAGCACCTTC
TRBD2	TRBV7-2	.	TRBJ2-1	CASSPTSGGSYNEQFF	TGTGCCAGCAGCCCAACTAGCGGGGGAAGCTACAATGAGCAGTTCTTC
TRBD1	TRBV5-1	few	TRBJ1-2	CASSFQGQGARGYTF	TGCGCCAGCAGCTTCCAGGGACAGGGGGCGAGAGGCTACACCTTC
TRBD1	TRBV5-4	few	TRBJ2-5	CARSTGGETQYF	TGTGCCAGGTCAACAGGGGGAGAGACCCAGTACTTC
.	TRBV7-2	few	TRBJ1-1	CASSLVAGKVSAEAFF	TGTGCCAGCAGCTTAGTCGCAGGGAAAGTCTCTGCTGAAGCTTTCTTT
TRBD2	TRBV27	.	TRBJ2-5	CASSERGGPETQYF	TGTGCCAGCAGCGAGCGGGGGGGCCCAGAGACCCAGTACTTC
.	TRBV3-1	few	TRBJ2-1	CASSHIHEQFF	TGTGCCAGCAGCCATATCCATGAGCAGTTCTTC
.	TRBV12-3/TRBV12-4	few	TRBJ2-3	CASSWGTSGATQYF	TGTGCCAGCAGTTGGGGGACCTCGGGGGCTACGCAGTATTTT
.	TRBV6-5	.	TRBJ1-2	CASSSGDSNYGYTF	TGTGCCAGCAGTTCAGGGGATTCTAACTATGGCTACACCTTC
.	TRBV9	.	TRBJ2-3	CASTEFWHSTDTQYF	TGTGCCAGCACCGAGTTTTGGCACAGCACAGATACGCAGTATTTT
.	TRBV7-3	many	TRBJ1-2	CASSSVTDKKFDYTF	TGTGCCAGCAGCTCTGTGACCGATAAAAAGTTTGACTACACCTTC
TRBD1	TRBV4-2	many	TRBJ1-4	CASSQATGEGEKLFF	TGTGCCAGCAGCCAAGCGACAGGGGAGGGAGAAAAACTGTTTTTT
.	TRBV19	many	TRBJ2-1	CASSRPDRSEQFF	TGTGCCAGTAGTAGACCCGACAGGTCTGAGCAGTTCTTC
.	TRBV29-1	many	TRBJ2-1	CSVDRGYYNEQFF	TGCAGCGTTGACCGGGGGTATTACAATGAGCAGTTCTTC
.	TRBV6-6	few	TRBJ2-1	CASNAGTNEQFF	TGTGCCAGCAATGCGGGGACGAATGAGCAGTTCTTC
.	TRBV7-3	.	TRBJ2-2	CASSLFSNGELFF	TGTGCCAGCAGCTTATTTTCGAACGGGGAGCTGTTTTTT
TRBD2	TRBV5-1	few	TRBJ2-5	CASSLGLAEEETQYF	TGCGCCAGCAGCTTGGGACTAGCGGAGGAAGAGACCCAGTACTTC
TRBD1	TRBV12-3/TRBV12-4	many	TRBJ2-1	CASSHRGENEQFF	TGTGCCAGCAGCCACAGGGGCGAGAATGAGCAGTTCTTC
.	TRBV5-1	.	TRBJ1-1	CASSPPLGTRTEAFF	TGCGCCAGCAGTCCTCCTTTGGGTACGAGGACTGAAGCTTTCTTT
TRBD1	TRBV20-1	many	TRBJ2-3	CSARRTGGRGRSDTQYF	TGCAGTGCTAGGAGGACAGGGGGCAGGGGAAGGTCAGATACGCAGTATTTT
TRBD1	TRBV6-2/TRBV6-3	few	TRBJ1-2	CASRTGQIIYGYTF	TGTGCCAGCAGGACGGGACAGATTATCTATGGCTACACCTTC
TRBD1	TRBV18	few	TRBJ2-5	CASSPPTGAFQETQYF	TGTGCCAGCTCACCTCCGACAGGGGCCTTCCAAGAGACCCAGTACTTC
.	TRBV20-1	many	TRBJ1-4	CSAETDATNEKLFF	TGCAGTGCTGAGACAGATGCAACTAATGAAAAACTGTTTTTT
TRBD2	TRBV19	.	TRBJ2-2	CASSWGASGTGELFF	TGTGCCAGTAGTTGGGGAGCTAGCGGGACCGGGGAGCTGTTTTTT
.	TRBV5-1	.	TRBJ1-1	CASSPIGGWAEAFF	TGCGCCAGCAGCCCAATTGGTGGTTGGGCTGAAGCTTTCTTT
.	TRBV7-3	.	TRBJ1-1	CASSLMAATGGTEAFF	TGTGCCAGCAGCTTAATGGCCGCCACAGGAGGGACTGAAGCTTTCTTT
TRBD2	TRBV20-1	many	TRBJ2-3	CSATYLGGRLAGGLDTQYF	TGCAGTGCTACCTACCTTGGCGGTAGACTAGCGGGGGGGTTGGATACGCAGTATTTT
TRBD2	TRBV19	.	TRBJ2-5	CASSSQRLAGGETQYF	TGTGCCAGTAGTTCCCAGAGACTAGCGGGCGGTGAGACCCAGTACTTC
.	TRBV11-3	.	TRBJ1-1	CASSQEVGTEAFF	TGTGCCAGCAGCCAAGAAGTAGGCACTGAAGCTTTCTTT
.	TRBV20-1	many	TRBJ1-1	CSARWQANTEAFF	TGCAGTGCTAGGTGGCAGGCGAACACTGAAGCTTTCTTT
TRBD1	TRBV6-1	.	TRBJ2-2	CASSLQGATTGELFF	TGTGCCAGCAGCCTGCAGGGGGCTACGACCGGGGAGCTGTTTTTT
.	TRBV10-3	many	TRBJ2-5	CAISGGDSEETQYF	TGTGCCATCAGTGGGGGGGACAGTGAAGAGACCCAGTACTTC
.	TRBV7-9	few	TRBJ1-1	CASSGSGRNTEAFF	TGTGCCAGCAGTGGATCAGGGAGAAACACTGAAGCTTTCTTT
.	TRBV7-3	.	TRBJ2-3	CASSILQGHTQYF	TGTGCCAGCAGCATCCTACAGGGACATACGCAGTATTTT
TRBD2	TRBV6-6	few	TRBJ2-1	CASSKSGGAYNEQFF	TGTGCCAGCAGTAAAAGCGGGGGGGCTTACAATGAGCAGTTCTTC
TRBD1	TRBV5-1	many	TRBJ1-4	CASSLRGTGGGEKLFF	TGCGCCAGCAGCCTTCGTGGGACAGGGGGTGGTGAAAAACTGTTTTTT